Listed here are 31 T cell receptor beta chains from one sample, sequenced in a study of OX40 agonist ivuxolimab in advanced cancers. Sequencing used immunoSEQ multiplex PCR; TCRdb keeps in-frame clones, though not all of them. The table lists approximately 120,000 clones, less than 95% of them singletons. Sample: CD4+ or CD8+ T cells sorted from blood, taken in a trial of the OX40 agonist ivuxolimab. Source of these receptors: an adult with an advanced solid tumor such as melanoma, head and neck, liver or kidney cancer.

This clone was seen a single time. The chain recombines TRBV6-5 with TRBJ1-5; perhaps TRBD1 as D (6 bases). In germline, CDR1 is MNHEY, CDR2 SVGAGI. The CDR3 totals 14 residues. V was trimmed by 6 bases and J by 5 bases, leaving 14 bases between them. Here the CDR3 reads CASSDGQRDQPQHF. CDR3 sequence (DNA): TGTGCCAGCAGCGACGGACAGCGCGATCAGCCCCAGCATTTT.

This clone showed up just once. The CDR3 spells CASSLSNSYYGYTF. The DNA for the CDR3 is TGTGCCAGCAGCTTATCGAACAGCTACTATGGCTACACCTTC. This sequence joins TRBV5-5 and TRBJ1-2; D ambiguous. Trimming removed 2 bases at V and 3 bases at J, with 11 bases between. Germline CDR1 and CDR2: SGHKS and YYEKEE (reference sequence). This CDR3 contains 14 residues.

The chain employs TRBV7-9 and TRBJ2-1; TRBD2 might be the D (6 bases). Germline CDR1 SEHNR, CDR2 FQNEAQ (reference sequence). CDR3 length: 15 amino acids. V lost 4 bases and J 6 bases, leaving 16 bases between the germline ends. CDR3 residues: CASSYPGTSSNEQFF. Here the CDR3 DNA reads TGTGCCAGCAGCTACCCCGGGACTTCGAGCAATGAGCAGTTCTTC.

The genes are TRBV25-1 and TRBJ2-5; D possibly uses TRBD1 or TRBD2 (5 bases each). Germline CDR1 MGHDK, CDR2 SYGVNS. Trimming took off 5 bases at V and 2 bases at J, with 9 bases between the two ends. This CDR3 has 13 amino acids. CDR3 coding DNA: TGTGCCAGCAGTAGAGGGGCTCAAGAGACCCAGTACTTC. Translation gives CASSRGAQETQYF.

This chain joins TRBV18 and TRBJ1-1; 9 bases agree with TRBD1. The CDR3 has 15 residues. The V segment lost 2 bases and the J segment 5 bases; nucleotides outside the gene matches: 6. Germline CDR1 KGHSH, CDR2 LQKENI. Here the CDR3 reads CASSPLGQGKTEAFF. The DNA of the CDR3 is TGTGCCAGCTCACCATTAGGACAGGGGAAAACTGAAGCTTTCTTT. Based on the CDR3 plus reference TRBV18 and TRBJ1-1, the full variable domain is NAGVMQNPRHLVRRRGQEARLRCSPMKGHSHVYWYRQLPEEGLKFMVYLQKENIIDESGMPKERFSAEFPKEGPSILRIQQVVRGDSAAYFCASSPLGQGKTEAFFGQGTRLTVV.

DNA of the CDR3: TGTGCCAGCAGGGGAACAGGGGCCTTTAACTATGGCTACACCTTC. This gives the protein CASRGTGAFNYGYTF. V usage is TRBV28 and J usage is TRBJ1-2, with TRBD1 identical over 7 bases. This CDR3 has 15 residues. Germline assignment: CDR1 MDHEN and CDR2 SYDVKM. With V trimmed by 6 bases and J by 1 base, 8 bases remained unmatched.

A single count supports this clone. The chain joins TRBV5-1 to TRBJ2-1, with D perhaps TRBD2 (5 bases). This CDR3 comprises 15 residues. Germline-derived CDR1 and CDR2 are SGHRS and YFSETQ. The ends were cut back, 4 bases at V and 4 bases at J, with 15 bases in the middle. In DNA form, the CDR3 reads TGCGCCAGCAGCAAGGACTCTGGGTGGTACAATGAGCAGTTCTTC. Its translation: CASSKDSGWYNEQFF.

The chain links TRBV5-4 to TRBJ1-4; no reliable D call. The CDR3 contains 13 residues. The germline V gene has CDR1 SGHNT and CDR2 YYREEE (reference sequence). Trimming took 1 base from V and 8 from J, leaving 9 bases between them. DNA for the CDR3: TGTGCCAGCAGCTTGTATGGTTTGGAAAAACTGTTTTTT. This encodes CASSLYGLEKLFF.

V and J are TRBV5-1 and TRBJ1-1, with 9 bases lining up with TRBD1. The CDR3 loop spans 13 amino acids. After removal of 2 bases from V and 11 bases from J, the junction contained 7 bases not matched to a gene. Per germline, CDR1 SGHRS and CDR2 YFSETQ. The CDR3 is CASSFGTGLEAFF. The CDR3 coding sequence is TGCGCCAGCAGCTTCGGGACAGGGCTTGAGGCTTTCTTT.

This clone came up once. This sequence joins TRBV25-1 and TRBJ1-3; D gene uncertain. Germline V gene lookup returns CDR1 MGHDK and CDR2 SYGVNS. The V end was cut by 5 bases, the J end by 0 bases, with 14 bases between. The CDR3 covers 16 residues. This CDR3 reads CASSPLTAISGNTIYF. As DNA, the CDR3 is TGTGCCAGCAGTCCCCTTACGGCGATCTCTGGAAACACCATATATTTT.

The CDR3 DNA reads as TGTGCCAGCAGCCACGGGGCAGATGCTTTCTTT. Translated, it gives CASSHGADAFF. The rearrangement uses TRBV6-5 and TRBJ1-1, with a tentative D call TRBD1 (5 bases). Germline loops: CDR1 MNHEY, CDR2 SVGAGI. The length of the CDR3 is 11 residues. Trimming left V 6 bases short and J 11 bases short, with 13 bases between.

The chain couples TRBV7-2 to TRBJ2-7; D remains unclear. Germline V gene lookup returns CDR1 SGHTA and CDR2 FQGNSA. CDR3 length: 14 residues. V was pared by 5 bases and J by 1 base, with 12 bases between. In DNA, the CDR3 is TGTGCCAGCAGCAAAGTAGGGTGGTCCTACGAGCAGTACTTC. Its protein product is CASSKVGWSYEQYF.

V is TRBV11-3 and J is TRBJ2-2, with D unclear. The CDR3 covers 14 residues. The V end was cut by 5 bases, the J end by 4 bases, with 11 bases between. Germline V lookup: CDR1 SGHNT, CDR2 YENEEA. The CDR3 protein is CASSQRQSTGELFF. CDR3 sequence (DNA): TGTGCCAGCAGCCAGAGACAATCCACCGGGGAGCTGTTTTTT.

The V and J genes are TRBV7-9 and TRBJ2-7; tentatively, D is TRBD2 (5 bases). Trimming pared 6 bases from V and 6 bases from J, leaving 12 bases between. Germline loops: CDR1 SEHNR, CDR2 FQNEAQ (reference sequence). The CDR3 is 12 residues long. The CDR3 spells CASSSERSEQYF. DNA for the CDR3: TGTGCCAGCAGTTCGGAGCGGTCCGAGCAGTACTTC. The full variable domain, its missing parts supplied by reference TRBV7-9 and TRBJ2-7, is DTGVSQNPRHKITKRGQNVTFRCDPISEHNRLYWYRQTLGQGPEFLTYFQNEAQLEKSRLLSDRFSAERPKGSFSTLEIQRTEQGDSAMYLCASSSERSEQYFGPGTRLTVT.

The chain is built from TRBV7-2 and TRBJ2-3; D is uncertain. Germline CDR1 reads SGHTA; CDR2 reads FQGNSA. This CDR3 has 13 amino acids. Between the trimmed V and J ends, which lost 5 bases and 3 bases, there was a span of 9 bases. CDR3 nucleotide sequence: TGTGCCAGCAGCCGTGCGGTGACAGATACGCAGTATTTT. This gives the protein CASSRAVTDTQYF.

The CDR3 reads CASSRENYGYTF. Written as DNA, the CDR3 is TGTGCCAGCAGCAGGGAGAACTATGGCTACACCTTC. The chain is built from TRBV9 and TRBJ1-2, with unresolved D. V lost 4 bases and J 2 bases, leaving 6 bases between the germline ends. Germline loops: CDR1 SGDLS, CDR2 YYNGEE. The CDR3 has 12 amino acids.

The rearrangement uses TRBV28 and TRBJ1-5, with D unresolved. V was clipped by 3 bases and J by 4 bases, with 13 bases between them. The CDR3 sequence is 15 residues long. Germline-derived CDR1 and CDR2 are MDHEN and SYDVKM. As DNA, the CDR3 is TGTGCCAGCAGTTTTGCACAGTCGCGGAATCAGCCCCAGCATTTT. Its protein product is CASSFAQSRNQPQHF.

The chain employs TRBV7-2 and TRBJ1-5, with D perhaps TRBD1 (5 bases). The CDR3 has 15 amino acids. Germline assignment: CDR1 SGHTA and CDR2 FQGNSA. V was pared by 7 bases and J by 2 bases, with 15 bases between. The CDR3 DNA is TGTGCCAGCACCAAGGGGATCGGCGGCAATCAGCCCCAGCATTTT. Its translation: CASTKGIGGNQPQHF.

This chain connects TRBV29-1 to TRBJ2-1, with D uncertain. The CDR3 contains 12 residues. The V end lost 1 base, the J end lost 4 bases, and 5 bases lay between the germline ends. In germline, CDR1 is SQVTM, CDR2 ANQGSEA. CDR3 region: CSVEADYNEQFF. The CDR3 DNA sequence: TGCAGCGTTGAAGCGGATTACAATGAGCAGTTCTTC.

V gene TRBV30 combines with J gene TRBJ1-2; no clear D. The CDR3 is 12 residues long. V lost 2 bases and J 5 bases, leaving 9 bases between the germline ends. Germline-derived CDR1 and CDR2 are GTSNPN and SVGIG (reference sequence). The CDR3 region has the DNA TGTGCCTGGAGTTTAGGCCAGTATGGCTACACCTTC. Its translation is CAWSLGQYGYTF.

V is TRBV19 and J is TRBJ2-7; tentatively, D is TRBD1 or TRBD2 (5 bases each). Germline CDR1 and CDR2: LNHDA and SQIVND (reference sequence). V was shortened by 9 bases and J by 0 bases, with 12 bases between the two germline ends. The CDR3 has 13 residues. The CDR3 loop reads CASRGQGSYEQYF. The CDR3 DNA is TGTGCCAGCAGAGGGCAGGGCTCCTACGAGCAGTACTTC.

Written as DNA, the CDR3 is TGTGCCACCAGCGGGGAGGGGAGGGGCTCCTACAATGAGCAGTTCTTC. Amino acid sequence: CATSGEGRGSYNEQFF. This rearrangement joins TRBV15 to TRBJ2-1; 7 bases are shared with TRBD2. With V trimmed by 5 bases and J by 0 bases, 7 bases remained unmatched. There are 16 residues in the CDR3. Germline assignment: CDR1 LNHNV and CDR2 YYDKDF (reference sequence).

This rearrangement joins TRBV18 to TRBJ1-1; 7 bases align to TRBD1. With V trimmed by 0 bases and J by 3 bases, 4 bases remained unmatched. This CDR3 spans 15 amino acids. The germline V gene encodes CDR1 KGHSH and CDR2 LQKENI. The CDR3 DNA is TGTGCCAGCTCACCACCAATGGGACAGTACACTGAAGCTTTCTTT. Translated, it gives CASSPPMGQYTEAFF.

This clone was picked up one time. CDR3 nucleotides: TGTGCCAGCAGTTACACGCTCTTCAACTACGAGCAGTACTTC. This translates into CASSYTLFNYEQYF. The V call is TRBV6-5, the J call TRBJ2-7; D is ambiguous. Germline CDR1 reads MNHEY; CDR2 reads SVGAGI. Trimming shortened V by 2 bases and J by 3 bases, and 11 bases separated the two germline ends. The CDR3 covers 14 residues.

The V call is TRBV16, the J call TRBJ1-3; D is perhaps TRBD1 (6 bases). The CDR3 sequence is 14 residues long. Trimming pared 2 bases from V and 4 bases from J, leaving 9 bases between. The germline gives CDR1 KGHSY, CDR2 FQNENV. CDR3: CASSQRTVGNTIYF. The DNA for the CDR3 is TGTGCCAGCAGCCAAAGGACAGTAGGAAACACCATATATTTT.

This clone occurred once. This CDR3 is CASSQYGGQGTVQYF. The DNA for the CDR3 is TGTGCCAGCAGCCAATACGGGGGACAGGGGACGGTGCAGTACTTC. The chain uses TRBV16 and TRBJ2-7; TRBD1 matches at 10 bases. CDR3 length: 15 residues. Germline V gives CDR1 KGHSY, CDR2 FQNENV. Losses at the gene ends were 1 base for V and 9 bases for J; bases not matched to a gene: 9.

V is TRBV19 and J is TRBJ2-7; 8 bases agree with TRBD1. The CDR3 length is 16 residues. With 3 bases clipped from V and 5 bases from J, the junction kept 12 bases outside the gene matches. Germline CDR1 LNHDA, CDR2 SQIVND (reference sequence). CDR3 loop: CASSIPTGAKPDEQYF. CDR3 nucleotides: TGTGCCAGTAGTATCCCGACAGGGGCGAAACCCGACGAGCAGTACTTC.

The chain is built from TRBV9 and TRBJ2-5, with a weak D call TRBD1 (5 bases). Trimming pared 0 bases from V and 2 bases from J, leaving 11 bases between. Germline V lookup: CDR1 SGDLS, CDR2 YYNGEE. The CDR3 sequence is 15 residues long. The chain's CDR3 is CASSVGRGGQETQYF. CDR3 DNA: TGTGCCAGCAGCGTAGGAAGGGGTGGGCAAGAGACCCAGTACTTC.

The chain has TRBV10-3 and TRBJ2-3, with 10 bases fitting TRBD2. Looked up from germline, CDR1 is ENHRY and CDR2 is SYGVKD. J gave up 0 bases and V 7 bases, and 1 base lay outside the gene matches. This CDR3 has 14 residues. CDR3 protein: CAIMTSGSTDTQYF. In DNA form, the CDR3 reads TGTGCCATCATGACTAGCGGGAGCACAGATACGCAGTATTTT.

V and J are TRBV6-1 and TRBJ2-2, with a possible D match to TRBD2 (6 bases). Germline-derived CDR1 and CDR2 are MNHNS and SASEGT. V lost 7 bases and J lost 2, with 11 bases in between. This CDR3 contains 14 residues. CDR3 in amino acids: CASINGGNTGELFF. CDR3 DNA sequence: TGTGCCAGCATTAACGGGGGTAACACCGGGGAGCTGTTTTTT.

The chain uses TRBV5-5 and TRBJ1-2; 9 nucleotides align to TRBD1. V trimming: 3 bases; J trimming: 1 base; junction bases outside the gene matches: 7. CDR3 length: 16 amino acids. The germline CDR1 and CDR2 sequences are SGHKS and YYEKEE (reference sequence). The CDR3 nucleotides are TGTGCCAGCAGCTCCGCACCGGGACAGGGTAACTATGGCTACACCTTC. Translating it yields CASSSAPGQGNYGYTF.